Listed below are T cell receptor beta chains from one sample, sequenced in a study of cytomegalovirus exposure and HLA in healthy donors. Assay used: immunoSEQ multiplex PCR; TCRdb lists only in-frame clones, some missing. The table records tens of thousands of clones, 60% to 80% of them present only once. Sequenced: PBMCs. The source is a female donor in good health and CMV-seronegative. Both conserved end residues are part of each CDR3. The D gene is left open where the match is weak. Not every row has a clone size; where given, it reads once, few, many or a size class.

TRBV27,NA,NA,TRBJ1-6,TGTGCCAGCAGTTTCTCGAATTCACCCCTCCACTTT,CASSFSNSPLHF
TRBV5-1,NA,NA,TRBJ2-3,TGCGCCAGCAGCGTACAGGGTATGGGCACAGATACGCAGTATTTT,CASSVQGMGTDTQYF
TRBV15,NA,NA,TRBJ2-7,TGTGCCACCAGCAGAGACCTTCGACTCACCAGGGGAAGCTCCTACGAGCAGTACTTC,CATSRDLRLTRGSSYEQYF
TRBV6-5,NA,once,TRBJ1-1,TGTGCCAGCAGTAAGGGTGCAGGTGGGGGGACTGAAGCTTTCTTT,CASSKGAGGGTEAFF
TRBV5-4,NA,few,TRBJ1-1,TGTGCCAGCAGCTTAACAGGGAACACTGAAGCTTTCTTT,CASSLTGNTEAFF
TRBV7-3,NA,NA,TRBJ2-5,TGTGCCAGCAGCTTATCAGGGACTGGGCAAGAGACCCAGTACTTC,CASSLSGTGQETQYF
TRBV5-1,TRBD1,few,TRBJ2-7,TGCGCCAGCAGCTTGGGGGGACAGAGCTCCTACGAGCAGTACTTC,CASSLGGQSSYEQYF
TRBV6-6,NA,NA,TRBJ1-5,TGTGCCAGCAGCAGGGCGGGACCCGGACTCAATCAGCCCCAGCATTTT,CASSRAGPGLNQPQHF
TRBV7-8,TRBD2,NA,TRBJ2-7,TGTGCCAGCAGCTTAGAAGCGGGGCTTCCCTACGAGCAGTACTTC,CASSLEAGLPYEQYF
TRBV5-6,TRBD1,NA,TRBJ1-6,TGTGCCAGCAGCCCCCACCATGGGGACAGGGGGTCCTATAATTCACCCCTCCACTTT,CASSPHHGDRGSYNSPLHF
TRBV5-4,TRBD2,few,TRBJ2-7,TGTGCCAGCAGCTACAACGGACTAGCAGAGGCCTACGAGCAGTACTTC,CASSYNGLAEAYEQYF
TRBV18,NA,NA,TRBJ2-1,TGTGCCAGCTCACGAGGATCGCAGACTAGTGAGCAGTTCTTC,CASSRGSQTSEQFF
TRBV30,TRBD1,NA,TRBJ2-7,TGTGCCTGGAGTACGACAGGGTCTGCTAACGAGCAGTACTTC,CAWSTTGSANEQYF
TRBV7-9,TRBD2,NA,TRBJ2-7,TGTGCCAGCAGCTCGACTAGCGGGGCCTACGAGCAGTACTTC,CASSSTSGAYEQYF
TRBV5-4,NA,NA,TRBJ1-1,TGTGCCAGCAGCATACAGGTAAACACTGAAGCTTTCTTT,CASSIQVNTEAFF
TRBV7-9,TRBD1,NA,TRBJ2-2,TGTGCCAGCAGCAGGACAGGGAACACCGGGGAGCTGTTTTTT,CASSRTGNTGELFF
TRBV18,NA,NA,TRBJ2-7,TGTGCCAGCTCACCGGGGGGCGAGCAGTACTTC,CASSPGGEQYF
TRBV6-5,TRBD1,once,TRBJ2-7,TGTGCCAGCAAACTACAGCGCACAGGGGGCGGTCAGTACTTC,CASKLQRTGGGQYF
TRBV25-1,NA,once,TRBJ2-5,TGTGCCAGCAGCGACGGGGGACAGAAGTACCAAGAGACCCAGTACTTC,CASSDGGQKYQETQYF
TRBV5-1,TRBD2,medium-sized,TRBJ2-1,TGCGCCAGCAGCCCGAGCGGGGCATACAATGAGCAGTTCTTC,CASSPSGAYNEQFF
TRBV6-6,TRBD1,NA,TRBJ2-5,TGTGCCAGCAGTTCCCGAAGGACAGGGTCAGAGACCCAGTACTTC,CASSSRRTGSETQYF
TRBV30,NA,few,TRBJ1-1,TGTGCCTGGAGTGTACGGGAGTACACTGAAGCTTTCTTT,CAWSVREYTEAFF
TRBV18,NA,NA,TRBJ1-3,TGTGCCAGCTCACCACAGGGGACACGGGGAAACACCATATATTTT,CASSPQGTRGNTIYF
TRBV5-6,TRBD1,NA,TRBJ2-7,TGTGCCAGCAGCTTGGGGTCGGGACAGGGGTTTACCTACGAGCAGTACTTC,CASSLGSGQGFTYEQYF
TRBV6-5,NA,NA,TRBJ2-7,TGTGCCAGCAGCTCCGGTTCGGGAGCCTACGAGCAGTACTTC,CASSSGSGAYEQYF
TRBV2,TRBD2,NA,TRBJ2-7,TGTGCCAGCAGCCGGACTAGCGGGAGTTTGGGGGACGAGCAGTACTTC,CASSRTSGSLGDEQYF
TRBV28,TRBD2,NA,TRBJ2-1,TGTGCCAGCAGTTTATCGGCTATTAGCGGGAGGGCCGTGAGGAATGAGCAGTTCTTC,CASSLSAISGRAVRNEQFF
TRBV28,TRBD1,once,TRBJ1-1,TGTGCCAGCGGGGGACAGGGAAACACTGAAGCTTTCTTT,CASGGQGNTEAFF
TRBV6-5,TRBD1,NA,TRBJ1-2,TGTGCCAGCAACCCCTCCCAGGGGGCTGGGTATGGCTACACCTTC,CASNPSQGAGYGYTF
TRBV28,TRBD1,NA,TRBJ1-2,TGTGCCAGCAGACCCGGACAGGTCTATGGCTACACCTTC,CASRPGQVYGYTF
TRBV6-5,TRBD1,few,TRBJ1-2,TGTGCCAGCAGCCAGGACAGGGGCTATGGCTACACCTTC,CASSQDRGYGYTF
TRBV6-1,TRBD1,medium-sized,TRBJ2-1,TGTGCCAGCAGTGAAAGCTTGGACAGGGCGAATGAGCAGTTCTTC,CASSESLDRANEQFF
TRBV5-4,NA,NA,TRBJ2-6,TGTGCCAGCAGCGTGGGGCCGCCGTCTGGGGCCAACGTCCTGACTTTC,CASSVGPPSGANVLTF
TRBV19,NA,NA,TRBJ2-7,TGTGCCAGTAGTGGCAGGGGCTCCTACGAGCAGTACTTC,CASSGRGSYEQYF
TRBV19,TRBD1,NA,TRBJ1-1,TGTGCCAGTAGGCCGGGACAGAAGAACACTGAAGCTTTCTTT,CASRPGQKNTEAFF
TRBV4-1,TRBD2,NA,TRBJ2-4,TGCGCCAGCAGCCCAGTACTAGCGGGGGCAGGAGACATTCAGTACTTC,CASSPVLAGAGDIQYF
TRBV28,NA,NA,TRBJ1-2,TGTGCCAGCAGGATTCAGTCTAACTATGGCTACACCTTC,CASRIQSNYGYTF
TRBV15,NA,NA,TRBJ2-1,TGTGCCACCAGCAGAGGCGGTTACAATGAGCAGTTCTTC,CATSRGGYNEQFF
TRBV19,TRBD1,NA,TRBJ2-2,TGTGCCAGTGGACAGGGCGCGAACACCGGGGAGCTGTTTTTT,CASGQGANTGELFF
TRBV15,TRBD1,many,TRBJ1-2,TGTGCCACCAGCAGAGGGAGTCCGGCCTGGACAGGGGACTATGGCTACACCTTC,CATSRGSPAWTGDYGYTF
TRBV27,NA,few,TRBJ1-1,TGTGCCAGCAGCCAGAGGGCGGGGCTTGGCACTGAAGCTTTCTTT,CASSQRAGLGTEAFF
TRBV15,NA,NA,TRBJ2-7,TGTGCCACCAGCAGAGCCACAGGGATTAAAACTGGCGAGCAGTACTTC,CATSRATGIKTGEQYF